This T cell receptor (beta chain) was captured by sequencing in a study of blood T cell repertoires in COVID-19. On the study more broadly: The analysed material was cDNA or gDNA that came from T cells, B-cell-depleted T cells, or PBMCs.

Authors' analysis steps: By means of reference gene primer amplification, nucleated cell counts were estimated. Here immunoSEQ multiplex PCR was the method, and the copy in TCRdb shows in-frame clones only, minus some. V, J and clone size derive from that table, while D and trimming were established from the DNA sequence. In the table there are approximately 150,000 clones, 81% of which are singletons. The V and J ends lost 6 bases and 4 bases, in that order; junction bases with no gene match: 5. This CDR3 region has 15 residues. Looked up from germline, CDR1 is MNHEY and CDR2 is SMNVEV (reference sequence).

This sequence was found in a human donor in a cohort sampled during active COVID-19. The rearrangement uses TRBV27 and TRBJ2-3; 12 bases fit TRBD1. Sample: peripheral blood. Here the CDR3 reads CASRLRDRGPDTQYF. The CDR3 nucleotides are TGTGCCAGCAGACTCCGGGACAGGGGGCCAGATACGCAGTATTTT.